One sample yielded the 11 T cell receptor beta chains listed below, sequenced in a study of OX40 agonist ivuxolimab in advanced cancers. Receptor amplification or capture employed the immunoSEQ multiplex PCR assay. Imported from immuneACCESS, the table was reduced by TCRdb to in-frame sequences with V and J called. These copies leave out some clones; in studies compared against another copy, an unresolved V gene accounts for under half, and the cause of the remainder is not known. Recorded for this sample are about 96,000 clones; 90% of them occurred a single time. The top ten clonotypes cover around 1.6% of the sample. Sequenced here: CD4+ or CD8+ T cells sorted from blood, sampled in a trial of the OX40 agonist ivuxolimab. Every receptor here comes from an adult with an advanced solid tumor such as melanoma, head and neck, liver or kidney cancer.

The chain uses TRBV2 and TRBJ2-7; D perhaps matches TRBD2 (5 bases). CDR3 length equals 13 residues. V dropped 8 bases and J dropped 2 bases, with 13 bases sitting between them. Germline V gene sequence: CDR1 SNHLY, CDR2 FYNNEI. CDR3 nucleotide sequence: TGTGCCAGCTCGTGGGAGAGCCCCTACGAGCAGTACTTC. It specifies CASSWESPYEQYF.

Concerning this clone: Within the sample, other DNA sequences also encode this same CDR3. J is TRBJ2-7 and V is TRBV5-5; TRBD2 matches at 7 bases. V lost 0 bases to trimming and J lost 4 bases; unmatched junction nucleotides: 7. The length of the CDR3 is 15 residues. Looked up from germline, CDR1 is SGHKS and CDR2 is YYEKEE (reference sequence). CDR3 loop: CASSLGLAEGYEQYF. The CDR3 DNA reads TGTGCCAGCAGCTTGGGTCTAGCGGAAGGTTACGAGCAGTACTTC.

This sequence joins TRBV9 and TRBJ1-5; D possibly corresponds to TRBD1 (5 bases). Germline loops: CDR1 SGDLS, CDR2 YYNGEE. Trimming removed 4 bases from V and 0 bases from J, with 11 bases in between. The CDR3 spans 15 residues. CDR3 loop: CASSSQGFSNQPQHF. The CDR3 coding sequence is TGTGCCAGCAGCTCCCAGGGATTTAGCAATCAGCCCCAGCATTTT.

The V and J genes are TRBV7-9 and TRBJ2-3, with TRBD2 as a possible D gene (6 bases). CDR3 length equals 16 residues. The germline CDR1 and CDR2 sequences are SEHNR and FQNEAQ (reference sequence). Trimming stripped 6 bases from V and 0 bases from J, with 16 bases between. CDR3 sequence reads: CASRSTPSGSTDTQYF. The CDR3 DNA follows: TGTGCCAGCAGATCCACCCCCAGCGGGAGCACAGATACGCAGTATTTT. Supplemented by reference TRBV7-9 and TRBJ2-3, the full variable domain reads DTGVSQNPRHKITKRGQNVTFRCDPISEHNRLYWYRQTLGQGPEFLTYFQNEAQLEKSRLLSDRFSAERPKGSFSTLEIQRTEQGDSAMYLCASRSTPSGSTDTQYFGPGTRLTVL.

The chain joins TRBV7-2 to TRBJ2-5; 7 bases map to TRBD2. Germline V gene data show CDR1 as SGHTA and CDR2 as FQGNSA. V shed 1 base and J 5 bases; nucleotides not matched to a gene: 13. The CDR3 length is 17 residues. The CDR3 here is CASSLGAPRLAGETQYF. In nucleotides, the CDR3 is TGTGCCAGCAGCTTAGGGGCCCCGCGACTAGCTGGGGAGACCCAGTACTTC.

The CDR3 sequence is CASSLAGTSGRDTQYF. The CDR3 region has the DNA TGTGCCAGCTCACTCGCGGGGACTAGCGGGAGAGATACGCAGTATTTT. The chain links TRBV18 to TRBJ2-3; 14 bases align to TRBD2. Germline CDR1 is KGHSH and CDR2 is LQKENI. The V and J ends lost 4 bases and 5 bases, in that order; junction bases with no gene match: 5. The CDR3 is made up of 16 amino acids.

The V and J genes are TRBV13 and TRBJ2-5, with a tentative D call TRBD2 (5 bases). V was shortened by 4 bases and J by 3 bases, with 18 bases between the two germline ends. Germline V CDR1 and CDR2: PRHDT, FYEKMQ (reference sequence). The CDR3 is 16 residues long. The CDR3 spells CASSSPLRRAEETQYF. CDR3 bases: TGTGCCAGCAGCTCCCCCCTTCGGCGGGCTGAAGAGACCCAGTACTTC.

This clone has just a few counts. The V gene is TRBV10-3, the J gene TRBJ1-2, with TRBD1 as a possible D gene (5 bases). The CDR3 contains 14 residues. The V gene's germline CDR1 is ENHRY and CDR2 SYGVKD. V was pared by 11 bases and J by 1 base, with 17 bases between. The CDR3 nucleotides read TGTGCCGCCCGGCGTCTCAGGGATAACTATGGCTACACCTTC. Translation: CAARRLRDNYGYTF.

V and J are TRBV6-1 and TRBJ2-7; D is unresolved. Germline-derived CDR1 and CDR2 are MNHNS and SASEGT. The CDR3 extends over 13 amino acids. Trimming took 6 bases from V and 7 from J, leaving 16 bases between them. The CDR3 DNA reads TGTGCCAGCAGGGACGCCCCTGTACGTGAGCAGTACTTC. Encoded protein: CASRDAPVREQYF.

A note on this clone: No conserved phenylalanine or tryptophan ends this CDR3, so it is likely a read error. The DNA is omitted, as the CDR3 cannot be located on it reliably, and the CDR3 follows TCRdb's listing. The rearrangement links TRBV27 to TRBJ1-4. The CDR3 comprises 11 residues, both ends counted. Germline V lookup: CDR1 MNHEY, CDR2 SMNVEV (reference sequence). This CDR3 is CARIRREASPI.

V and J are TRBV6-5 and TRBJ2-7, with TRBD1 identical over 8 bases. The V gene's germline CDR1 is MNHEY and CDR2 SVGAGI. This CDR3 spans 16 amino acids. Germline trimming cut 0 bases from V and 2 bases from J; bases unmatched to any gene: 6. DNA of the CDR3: TGTGCCAGCAGTTACTCGGCCAGGGGGCGGGCCTACGAGCAGTACTTC. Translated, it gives CASSYSARGRAYEQYF.